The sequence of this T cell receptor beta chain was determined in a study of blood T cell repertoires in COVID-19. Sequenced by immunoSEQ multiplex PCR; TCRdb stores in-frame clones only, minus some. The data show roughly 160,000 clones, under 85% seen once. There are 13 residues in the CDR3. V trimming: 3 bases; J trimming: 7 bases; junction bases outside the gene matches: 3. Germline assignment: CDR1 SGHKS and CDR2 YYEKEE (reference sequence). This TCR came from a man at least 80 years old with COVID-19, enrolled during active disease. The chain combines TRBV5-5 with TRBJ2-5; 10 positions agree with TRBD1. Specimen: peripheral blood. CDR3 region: CASSSGQGGTQYF. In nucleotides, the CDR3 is TGTGCCAGCAGCTCCGGACAGGGGGGGACCCAGTACTTC.